The 27 T cell receptor beta chains presented below share a single source sample, sequenced in a study of regulatory T cells in long-lasting Graves disease. This sample's time point: newly diagnosed GD, antithyroid drugs for less than 3 months. Making the TCR library involved RNA that had been extracted from PBMCs. CDR3-region Arm-PCR and iRepertoire HTBI primers produced the TCR beta libraries. Each CDR3 protein is one row after TCRdb ran MiXCR on the multiplex PCR reads. The top ten hold more than 30% of the sample, which has fewer than 350,000 distinct CDR3 sequences, over 15% seen once. The sequencing here drew on peripheral blood mononuclear cells (PBMCs), taken at new diagnosis, from a patient treated with antithyroid drugs. The receptors stem from a female donor with Graves disease.

The table lists this clonotype with many counts. The chain is built from TRBV28 and TRBJ2-1, with D possibly being TRBD1 (6 bases). The CDR3 totals 14 residues. Germline CDR1 and CDR2: MDHEN and SYDVKM. The ends were cut back, 5 bases at V and 3 bases at J, with 11 bases in the middle. The CDR3: CASSRDTSYNEQFF. As DNA, the CDR3 is TGTGCCAGCAGTCGGGACACCAGCTACAATGAGCAGTTCTTC.

The table lists this clonotype with many counts. The J gene is TRBJ2-7, the V gene TRBV28; 14 nucleotides line up with TRBD2. There are 17 residues in the CDR3. With V trimmed by 3 bases and J by 4 bases, 8 bases remained unmatched. CDR1 is MDHEN, CDR2 SYDVKM, per germline. The CDR3 DNA sequence: TGTGCCAGCAGTTTTCCTGGGACTAGCGGGAGCTTTTACGAGCAGTACTTC. Its protein is CASSFPGTSGSFYEQYF.

This clonotype was seen repeatedly, ten times or more. The V and J genes are TRBV6-1 and TRBJ2-7, with TRBD2 identical over 7 bases. V was pared by 6 bases and J by 5 bases, with 16 bases of the junction left unmatched. Per germline, CDR1 MNHNS and CDR2 SASEGT. There are 16 residues in the CDR3. This CDR3 reads CASRSLATSLKDEQYF. The CDR3 coding sequence is TGTGCCAGCAGATCTTTAGCGACTAGCTTAAAGGACGAGCAGTACTTC.

This clonotype was recorded at least ten times. The V and J genes are TRBV27 and TRBJ1-6, with a possible D match to TRBD1 (6 bases). The CDR3 consists of 16 residues. V was shortened by 4 bases and J by 3 bases, with 13 bases between the two germline ends. Germline assignment: CDR1 MNHEY and CDR2 SMNVEV (reference sequence). CDR3 coding DNA: TGTGCCAGCAGTTCCAACAGGGCTCACTATAATTCACCCCTCCACTTT. Amino acids: CASSSNRAHYNSPLHF.

This clonotype was recorded many times. CDR3 coding DNA: TGTGCCAGCAGCCAGGGTCTGTCTTGGGGGATCCCCACAAACAATGAGCAGTTCTTC. This translates into CASSQGLSWGIPTNNEQFF. This chain links TRBV3-1 with TRBJ2-1, with D possibly being TRBD1 or TRBD2 (5 bases each). This CDR3 contains 19 residues. The V end was cut by 3 bases, the J end by 5 bases, with 26 bases between. Germline lookup yields CDR1 LGHDT and CDR2 YNNKEL (reference sequence).

Only a few counts were recorded for this clonotype. The conserved phenylalanine or tryptophan is not found at the CDR3 terminus, so this likely reflects a read error. The chain is built from TRBV12-3 or TRBV12-4 and TRBJ1-1; D ambiguous. V lost 6 bases and J lost 2, with 13 bases in between. The CDR3 runs to 14 residues. CDR3 DNA: TGTGCCAGCAGACCGACACCGGCTAACACTGAAGCTTTCTCT. Its protein is CASRPTPANTEAFS.

This clonotype was found many times. The chain uses TRBV15 and TRBJ1-5; TRBD1 is a possible D gene (5 bases). The CDR3 is made up of 17 amino acids. Germline V lookup: CDR1 LNHNV, CDR2 YYDKDF (reference sequence). Trimming took 2 bases from V and 0 from J, leaving 14 bases between them. Here the CDR3 reads CATSRQGTQYSNQPQHF. As DNA, the CDR3 is TGTGCCACCAGCAGACAGGGAACTCAATATAGCAATCAGCCCCAGCATTTT.

The table lists this clonotype with many counts. J is TRBJ1-6 and V is TRBV5-1; D gene uncertain. The germline gives CDR1 SGHRS, CDR2 YFSETQ. Trimming took off 1 base at V and 7 bases at J, with 12 bases between the two ends. The CDR3 is 15 amino acids. The CDR3 DNA sequence: TGCGCCAGCAGCTTGTCTCGCGGGGTCAATTCACCCCTCCACTTT. Translation gives CASSLSRGVNSPLHF.

This clonotype was observed a few times. The J gene is TRBJ2-1, the V gene TRBV3-1; 7 nucleotides line up with TRBD2. CDR3 length: 16 amino acids. V was pared by 0 bases and J by 7 bases, with 9 bases of the junction left unmatched. Germline CDR1 LGHDT, CDR2 YNNKEL (reference sequence). CDR3 bases: TGTGCCAGCAGCCAAGATCGCAGCGGGATCGGGAATGAGCAGTTCTTC. Protein sequence: CASSQDRSGIGNEQFF.

This clonotype was detected ten times or more. This chain links TRBV28 with TRBJ1-1; D not certain. This CDR3 comprises 11 residues. Looked up from germline, CDR1 is MDHEN and CDR2 is SYDVKM. Trimming removed 5 bases from V and 8 bases from J, with 9 bases in between. In DNA, the CDR3 is TGTGCCAGCAGTCAATTCCGGGAAGCTTTCTTT. It translates to CASSQFREAFF.

In its sample, this clonotype was seen many times. V gene TRBV20-1 combines with J gene TRBJ2-1; TRBD2 matches 8 bases. Germline loops: CDR1 DFQATT, CDR2 SNEGSKA (reference sequence). The CDR3 is made up of 15 amino acids. With V trimmed by 4 bases and J by 3 bases, 8 bases remained unmatched. The CDR3 reads CSATRAGVFYNEQFF. CDR3 DNA: TGCAGTGCTACCAGAGCGGGAGTTTTCTACAATGAGCAGTTCTTC.

This clonotype has a count of ten or more. The CDR3 nucleotides read TGTGCCAGCAGTTTGTACAGGGGTGGCTACAATGAGCAGTTCTTC. It is translated as CASSLYRGGYNEQFF. The chain is built from TRBV28 and TRBJ2-1; TRBD1 aligns across 7 bases. Germline assignment: CDR1 MDHEN and CDR2 SYDVKM. This CDR3 comprises 15 residues. V lost 3 bases and J lost 3; bases outside the gene matches: 5.

The chain joins TRBV19 to TRBJ1-3, with TRBD1 identical over 11 bases. The trim removed 10 bases at V and 2 bases at J, leaving 4 bases unmatched. CDR1 is LNHDA and CDR2 is SQIVND in the germline V gene (reference sequence). This CDR3 comprises 14 residues. CDR3 coding DNA: TGTGCCACAGGACAGGGGGCAACTGGAAACACCATATATTTT. Its protein is CATGQGATGNTIYF.

The V call is TRBV25-1, the J call TRBJ2-1; TRBD2 agrees at 9 bases. The V segment lost 6 bases and the J segment 2 bases; nucleotides outside the gene matches: 8. Germline V lookup: CDR1 MGHDK, CDR2 SYGVNS. There are 16 residues in the CDR3. The CDR3 reads CASRGAGGRPYNEQFF. The CDR3 nucleotides read TGTGCCAGCAGGGGAGCGGGAGGTCGTCCCTACAATGAGCAGTTCTTC.

This clonotype has ten or more counts. This chain joins TRBV28 and TRBJ2-2; tentative D call: TRBD2 (7 bases). Trimming took off 4 bases at V and 6 bases at J, with 24 bases between the two ends. Looked up from germline, CDR1 is MDHEN and CDR2 is SYDVKM. The CDR3 is 18 amino acids. The CDR3 loop is CASSSEGGGPAVAGELFF. DNA of the CDR3: TGTGCCAGCAGTTCGGAGGGGGGGGGGCCGGCCGTTGCCGGGGAGCTGTTTTTT.

The chain has TRBV2 and TRBJ2-7; 7 bases line up with TRBD1. Germline CDR1 is SNHLY and CDR2 is FYNNEI. This CDR3 is 16 amino acids long. Losses at the gene ends were 4 bases for V and 0 bases for J; bases not matched to a gene: 9. CDR3 loop: CASSARTGEGSYEQYF. DNA for the CDR3: TGTGCCAGCAGTGCCAGGACAGGAGAGGGCTCCTACGAGCAGTACTTC.

This clonotype was seen a few times. The V gene is TRBV25-1, the J gene TRBJ2-5, with D possibly being TRBD1 (6 bases). The CDR3 has 15 residues. The germline CDR1 and CDR2 sequences are MGHDK and SYGVNS. Between the trimmed V and J ends, which lost 4 bases and 0 bases, there was a span of 12 bases. The chain's CDR3 is CASSAPRGYQETQYF. In DNA form, the CDR3 reads TGTGCCAGCAGTGCCCCCAGGGGATACCAAGAGACCCAGTACTTC.

The V gene is TRBV9, the J gene TRBJ2-7, with TRBD1 matching over 9 bases. Unmatched junction bases numbered 8, after V lost 0 bases and J lost 1 base. Per the germline V gene, CDR1 is SGDLS and CDR2 is YYNGEE. The CDR3 is 17 residues long. CDR3 protein: CASSVGVGTGISYEQYF. As DNA, the CDR3 is TGTGCCAGCAGCGTAGGAGTGGGGACAGGGATATCCTACGAGCAGTACTTC.

This clonotype was recorded at least ten times. The rearrangement uses TRBV20-1 and TRBJ1-1, with 9 bases identical to TRBD1. V shed 5 bases and J 4 bases; nucleotides not matched to a gene: 2. The CDR3 sequence is 12 residues long. CDR1 and CDR2 (germline): DFQATT, SNEGSKA (reference sequence). Here the CDR3 DNA reads TGCAGTGCTTCGACAGGGGGCACTGAAGCTTTCTTT. As protein: CSASTGGTEAFF.

As to this clonotype: The CDR3 ends on some other residue instead of the conserved phenylalanine or tryptophan, so this is likely a read error. The chain carries TRBV3-1 and TRBJ2-3; D ambiguous. V shed 4 bases and J shed 2 bases, with 10 bases lying between them. Germline V gene lookup returns CDR1 LGHDT and CDR2 YNNKEL (reference sequence). The CDR3 runs 14 residues. The CDR3 spells CASSPIHPTDTQYL. The CDR3 DNA reads TGTGCCAGCAGCCCTATCCACCCCACAGATACGCAGTATTTG.

This clonotype was seen at least ten times. This chain connects TRBV19 to TRBJ2-5, with a weak D call TRBD2 (6 bases). This CDR3 is built from 15 residues. CDR1 and CDR2 from the germline V gene are LNHDA and SQIVND (reference sequence). V shed 3 bases and J shed 4 bases, with 15 bases lying between them. The DNA of the CDR3 is TGTGCCAGTAGTATGGAAGGGCGGGAAGGAGAGACCCAGTACTTC. Encoded protein: CASSMEGREGETQYF. The whole variable domain, filled in from reference TRBV19 and TRBJ2-5, reads DGGITQSPKYLFRKEGQNVTLSCEQNLNHDAMYWYRQDPGQGLRLIYYSQIVNDFQKGDIAEGYSVSREKKESFPLTVTSAQKNPTAFYLCASSMEGREGETQYFGPGTRLLVL.

This clonotype occurred many times. This chain connects TRBV3-1 to TRBJ2-1, with TRBD2 identical over 7 bases. Germline V gene data show CDR1 as LGHDT and CDR2 as YNNKEL (reference sequence). V was clipped by 2 bases and J by 2 bases; unmatched bases: 9. The CDR3 loop spans 17 amino acids. The CDR3: CASSQRPASGPYNEQFF. CDR3 nucleotides: TGTGCCAGCAGCCAACGTCCGGCTAGCGGACCCTACAATGAGCAGTTCTTC.

This clonotype showed up many times. The CDR3 loop reads CASIAGTFNEQFF. The CDR3 region has the DNA TGTGCCAGCATTGCCGGGACTTTCAATGAGCAGTTCTTC. The chain uses TRBV27 and TRBJ2-1, with a weak D call TRBD2 (6 bases). Germline assignment: CDR1 MNHEY and CDR2 SMNVEV (reference sequence). V was cut by 7 bases and J by 6 bases, with 13 bases left in between. The CDR3 loop spans 13 amino acids.

This clonotype was counted many times. The V gene is TRBV11-3, the J gene TRBJ2-6; a possible D gene is TRBD2 (6 bases). Germline CDR1 SGHNT, CDR2 YENEEA. CDR3 size: 18 residues. Trimming cost V 5 bases and J 0 bases, with 17 bases left between them. The CDR3 nucleotides read TGTGCCAGCAGCCCTGGGGGGACCATACTCTCTGGGGCCAACGTCCTGACTTTC. This encodes CASSPGGTILSGANVLTF.

Comment on this clonotype: A much more abundant neighbour one base away suggests this may be a read error. The chain links TRBV20-1 to TRBJ2-7, with D uncertain. Germline V gene sequence: CDR1 DFQATT, CDR2 SNEGSKA (reference sequence). V lost 5 bases, J lost 7 bases, and 18 bases lay in between. This CDR3 has 13 amino acids. The CDR3 spells CSASGGSYNEQYF. CDR3 DNA: TGCAGTGCTTCTGGCGGTTCCTACAATGAGCAGTACTTC.

This clonotype was counted ten times or more. The chain uses TRBV11-2 and TRBJ2-2; D is possibly TRBD2 (6 bases). The germline CDR1 and CDR2 sequences are SGHAT and FQNNGV. The CDR3 extends over 15 amino acids. Trimming took 5 bases from V and 5 from J, leaving 15 bases between them. The CDR3 protein is CASSLVKGRTGELFF. CDR3 nucleotides: TGTGCCAGCAGCCTTGTCAAGGGGAGGACCGGGGAGCTGTTTTTT.

At least ten counts were recorded for this clonotype. This chain links TRBV11-2 with TRBJ1-1, with D maybe TRBD1 (6 bases). Germline assignment: CDR1 SGHAT and CDR2 FQNNGV. The CDR3 is 16 amino acids. V lost 5 bases and J 3 bases, leaving 19 bases between the germline ends. The DNA of the CDR3 is TGTGCCAGCAGCCCGCTTCGGCGAGGGGGGTACACTGAAGCTTTCTTT. Protein sequence: CASSPLRRGGYTEAFF.